What follows is one T cell receptor beta chain and its context. This clone was recorded only once. No cognate antigen has been identified for it. No base qualities exist here, and no much larger clone lies one base off it. This sample was taken from a study of blood T cell repertoires in COVID-19 (dated by TCRdb to 2020 to 2022). Some background on the complete study: Samples covering the acute and convalescent phases of COVID-19 were provided by collaborators in the United States, Italy and Spain. The prospective study material was composed of cDNA or gDNA derived from T cells, B-cell-depleted T cells, or PBMCs. The dataset comprised deeply sampled blood TCRbeta repertoires from subjects exposed to, actively infected with, or recovered from COVID-19. A freely available public database, intended as a resource for researchers studying the immune response to SARS-CoV-2, is where the repertoires were released. The samples were drawn from the first 160 participants of the ongoing ImmuneRACE study and from over a thousand subjects provided by 6 global collaborators. Nearly every sample came with metadata listing a de-identified subject ID, COVID-19 status, age in years and sex. Where HLA class I and class II types were available, the types were taken from metadata supplied by the sample provider, not from assay-based typing.

TCRbeta CDR3 regions were amplified from genomic DNA by means of the immunoSEQ Assay, a bias-controlled multiplex PCR. The study's processing was this. Nucleated cell counts per sample were estimated from amplification of reference gene primers within the assay. Sequence reads were collapsed and filtered to measure the absolute abundance of every unique TCRbeta CDR3 rearrangement. For each sample, productive Simpson clonality was calculated as the square root of Simpson's diversity index across productive rearrangements. What TCRdb holds here is the immuneACCESS table cut down to in-frame rearrangements. Part of the clones is not present; checked against another copy, under half of the missing clones reflect an unresolved V gene, and the others are unexplained. V and J calls and clone size are those listed in that table; D and trimming were worked out from the DNA. Recorded for this sample are about 330,000 clones; 80% to 90% of them occurred a single time. 5% of the sample rests with the top ten.

Overall study outcomes, separate from this receptor: The quantity of clinical and demographic metadata differed by source and by participant and was supplied without curation.

Participants in the prospective study were enrolled through a virtual design, were aged roughly 18 to 100 years, and lived in fewer than 30 United States geographic areas. Cohort assignment in the prospective study relied on participant-reported clinical history from a screening survey and a study questionnaire. Recovered participants in ImmuneRACE Cohort 3 were defined by two consecutive negative NP/OP PCR tests, clearance by a healthcare professional, or resolution of symptoms. In the prospective study, whole blood, serum and a nasopharyngeal or oropharyngeal swab were collected from each participant by mobile phlebotomists. Additional blood draws and questionnaires over a 2-month period could optionally be provided by prospective study participants. Before DNA extraction, prospective study blood samples were shipped either frozen or at room temperature. The cysteine opens and the phenylalanine closes a CDR3 of 14 amino acids. Left in the record is the CDR3 DNA by itself, 42 bases read in frame from the first base. Between the V and J ends, shortened by 5 bases and 1 base respectively, the junction contains 11 bases. Reading the germline V gene gives CDR1 MNHEY and CDR2 SVGAGI.

The V gene is TRBV6-5 and the J gene is TRBJ1-1; TRBD1 is a possible D gene, resting on 6 matching bases. Sequencing input: PBMCs or T cells enriched from blood (not recorded which). The clonotype comes from a man aged 25 to 45 who had recovered from COVID-19. The CDR3 region reads CASSHTTGNTEAFF. The nucleotide sequence is TGTGCCAGCAGTCACACGACAGGGAACACTGAAGCTTTCTTT.